The 9 T cell receptor beta chains presented below share a single source sample, sequenced in a study of beta chain features in type 1 diabetes (dated by TCRdb to 2017 to 2018). Library preparation employed the immunoSEQ multiplex PCR assay. All of the isolated RNA was reverse transcribed with the High Capacity cDNA Reverse Transcription Kit, so expressed TCRB transcripts were sequenced. Not all clones reach the TCRdb copy of this immuneACCESS table, which keeps in-frame sequences only. Checked studies attribute under half of the gap to unresolved V genes and leave the rest unexplained. The sample data list hundreds of thousands of clones, and about 14% of these were observed just once. 0.093% of the sample is in the top ten clones. The sample comprised naive CD4+ T cells from blood. In the paper's terms, the cell subset or site label means: true naive CD4+ T cells. These receptors were obtained from a man younger than 35 in good health.

This clone has more than one count but fewer than ten. The chain carries TRBV20-1 and TRBJ1-2, with TRBD1 as a possible D gene (6 bases). V lost 6 bases to trimming and J lost 8 bases, with 10 bases between them. CDR1 and CDR2 from the germline V gene are DFQATT and SNEGSKA (reference sequence). There are 10 residues in the CDR3. Written as DNA, the CDR3 is TGCAGTGCCAAGGGGGTAGGCTACACCTTC. Protein sequence: CSAKGVGYTF.

This clone was counted between two and nine times. The CDR3 sequence is CASSSGQYDMDEQYF. The CDR3 nucleotides read TGTGCCAGCAGCTCCGGACAGTACGACATGGACGAGCAGTACTTC. This chain connects TRBV7-9 to TRBJ2-7, with D tentatively TRBD1 (6 bases). The CDR3 covers 15 residues. Deletions cut 4 bases from V and 5 bases from J, with 18 bases between. Germline CDR1 is SEHNR and CDR2 is FQNEAQ (reference sequence).

The chain links TRBV7-2 to TRBJ2-7; a weak D match, TRBD2 (5 bases). This CDR3 has 14 amino acids. CDR1 is SGHTA and CDR2 is FQGNSA in the germline V gene. Trimming left V 5 bases short and J 4 bases short, with 15 bases between. The CDR3: CASSRPAAGYEQYF. CDR3 sequence (DNA): TGTGCCAGCAGCCGTCCTGCGGCGGGTTACGAGCAGTACTTC.

The rearrangement uses TRBV2 and TRBJ2-1, with a weak D call TRBD2 (5 bases). Germline values: CDR1 SNHLY, CDR2 FYNNEI. V was cut by 6 bases and J by 7 bases, with 16 bases left in between. This CDR3 comprises 14 residues. CDR3 sequence reads: CASREKFPGNEQFF. CDR3 bases: TGTGCCAGCAGGGAGAAGTTCCCGGGAAATGAGCAGTTCTTC.

The chain recombines TRBV28 with TRBJ1-2, with a weak D call TRBD1 (5 bases). The length of the CDR3 is 12 residues. CDR1 is MDHEN, CDR2 SYDVKM, per germline. The V end lost 5 bases, the J end lost 7 bases, and 11 bases lay between the germline ends. CDR3 protein: CASSPLGGGYTF. The CDR3 region has the DNA TGTGCCAGCAGTCCGCTGGGGGGTGGCTACACCTTC.

In its sample, this clone was seen a few times. The chain uses TRBV6-4 and TRBJ2-3; no definite D call. The CDR3 has 14 residues. The germline gives CDR1 MRHNA, CDR2 SNTAGT. Trimming took 4 bases from V and 5 from J, leaving 13 bases between them. This CDR3 is CASSVTTRGDTQYF. The DNA of the CDR3 is TGTGCCAGCAGTGTCACCACAAGAGGAGATACGCAGTATTTT.

This clone was seen only a few times. The chain carries TRBV9 and TRBJ2-1; 12 nucleotides match TRBD2. This CDR3 comprises 17 residues. V gave up 0 bases and J gave up 6 bases; unmatched junction bases: 7. Germline CDR1 is SGDLS and CDR2 is YYNGEE. In nucleotides, the CDR3 is TGTGCCAGCAGCGTAGTCCCGACTAGCGGGAGATCCAATGAGCAGTTCTTC. This codes for CASSVVPTSGRSNEQFF.

This clone has only a few counts. The chain joins TRBV27 to TRBJ1-5; D unresolved. CDR3 size: 16 residues. Germline CDR1 and CDR2: MNHEY and SMNVEV (reference sequence). The ends were cut back, 1 base at V and 1 base at J, with 11 bases in the middle. This CDR3 is CASSLFYAYSNQPQHF. The CDR3 DNA reads as TGTGCCAGCAGTTTATTCTACGCATACAGCAATCAGCCCCAGCATTTT.

This clone has only a few counts. This chain joins TRBV6-6 and TRBJ2-5; D is unclear. V lost 7 bases, J lost 2 bases, and 11 bases lay in between. Germline V CDR1 and CDR2: MNHNY, SVGAGI (reference sequence). The CDR3 loop spans 13 amino acids. CDR3: CASTRSLQETQYF. CDR3 in DNA: TGTGCCAGCACCAGGAGCTTGCAAGAGACCCAGTACTTC.